This TCR beta chain was recorded in a study of shared clonotypes between healthy human individuals. Study-wide context: The people who gave samples were a couple of women and a few men aged 18 to 49.

Assay execution took place at the deep level. As processed by the authors: From ImmunoSEQ came sequences covering only the junction and carrying no quality scores, so filtering differed. Libraries were prepared by immunoSEQ multiplex PCR; TCRdb keeps only in-frame clonotypes and omits some of them. V, J and clone size reflect that table, while D and trimming were determined from the DNA. Of fewer than 650,000 clones in the sample, approximately 80% were seen once. This clone came up once. The germline V gene has CDR1 SGHTA and CDR2 FQGTGA. The V and J ends lost 6 bases and 1 base respectively, with 8 bases between them. The CDR3 loop spans 13 amino acids.

The TCR originated in a woman aged 40 to 50 in good health. Some clones in this sample may be carry-over from other donors' samples. The specimen sequenced was PBMCs. The chain carries TRBV7-3 and TRBJ2-3; D unclear. CDR3 DNA: TGTGCCAGCAGGCCAGCAGGCACAGATACGCAGTATTTT. Amino acid sequence: CASRPAGTDTQYF.